Sequencing of this TCR beta chain was carried out in a study of beta chain features in type 1 diabetes. On the study more broadly: No age, gender or cell yield differences were seen between patients and healthy donors.

Study results and limitations: For patients, the naive, central memory and Treg TCRB repertoires appeared more alike than for healthy donors.

The isolated RNA, all of it, was reverse transcribed, so expressed TCRB transcripts were what got sequenced. Assay used: immunoSEQ multiplex PCR; TCRdb lists only in-frame clones, some missing. This sample has about 130,000 clones, with around a tenth found just once. Comments on this clone: Its antigen is currently unknown.

Germline V gene lookup returns CDR1 SGHVS and CDR2 FNYEAQ. The CDR3 extends over 14 amino acids. V gave up 3 bases and J gave up 5 bases, with 12 bases separating them. In total, each donor contributed a single heparinised blood draw that averaged about 110 mL. The sequenced material came from central memory CD4+ T cells from blood. J is TRBJ2-3 and V is TRBV7-6; possible D gene TRBD1, 7 bases. The clonotype originates from a man younger than 30 in good health. The DNA for the CDR3 is TGTGCCAGCAGCTTCAGGGGGGCGATAGATACGCAGTATTTT. This translates into CASSFRGAIDTQYF.